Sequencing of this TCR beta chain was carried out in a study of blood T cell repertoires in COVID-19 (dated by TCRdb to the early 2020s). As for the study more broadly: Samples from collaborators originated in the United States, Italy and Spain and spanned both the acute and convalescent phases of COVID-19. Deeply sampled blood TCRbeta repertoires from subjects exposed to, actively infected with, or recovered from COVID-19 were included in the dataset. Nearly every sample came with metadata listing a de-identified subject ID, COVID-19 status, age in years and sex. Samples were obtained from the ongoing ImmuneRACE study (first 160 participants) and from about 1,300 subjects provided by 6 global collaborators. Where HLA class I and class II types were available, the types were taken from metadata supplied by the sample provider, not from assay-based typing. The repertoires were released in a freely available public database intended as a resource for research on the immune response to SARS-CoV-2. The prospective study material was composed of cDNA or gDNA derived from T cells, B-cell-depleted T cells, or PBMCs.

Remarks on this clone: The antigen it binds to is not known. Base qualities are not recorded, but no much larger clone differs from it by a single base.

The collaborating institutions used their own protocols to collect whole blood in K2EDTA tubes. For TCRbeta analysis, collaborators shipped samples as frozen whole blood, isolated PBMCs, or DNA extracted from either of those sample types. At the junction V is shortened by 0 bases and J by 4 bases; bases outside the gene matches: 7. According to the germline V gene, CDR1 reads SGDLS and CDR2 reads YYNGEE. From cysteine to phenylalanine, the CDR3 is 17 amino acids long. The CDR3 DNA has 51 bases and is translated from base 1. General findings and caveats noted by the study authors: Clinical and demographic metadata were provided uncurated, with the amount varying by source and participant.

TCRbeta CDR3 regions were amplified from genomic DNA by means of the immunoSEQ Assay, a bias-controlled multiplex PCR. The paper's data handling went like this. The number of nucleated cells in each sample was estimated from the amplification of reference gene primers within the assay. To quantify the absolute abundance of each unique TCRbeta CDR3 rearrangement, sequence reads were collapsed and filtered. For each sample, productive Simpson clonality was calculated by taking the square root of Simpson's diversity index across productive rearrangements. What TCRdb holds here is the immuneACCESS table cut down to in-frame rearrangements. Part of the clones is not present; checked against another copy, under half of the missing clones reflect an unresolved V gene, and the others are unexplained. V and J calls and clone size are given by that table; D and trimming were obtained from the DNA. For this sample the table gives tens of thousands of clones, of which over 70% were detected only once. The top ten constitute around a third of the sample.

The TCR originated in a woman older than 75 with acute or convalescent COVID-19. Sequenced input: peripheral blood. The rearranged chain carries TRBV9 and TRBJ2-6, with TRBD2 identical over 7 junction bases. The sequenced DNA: TGTGCCAGCAGCGTAGGCGGGGGAGCCCGAGGGGCCAACGTCCTGACTTTC. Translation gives CASSVGGGARGANVLTF.